The clone carrying this TCR beta chain was picked up a small number of times. Its specificity is not known. This sample stems from a study of T cells in Graves' hyperthyroidism and ophthalmopathy. The CDR3 runs 12 residues. With 2 bases removed from V and 6 bases from J, the gap between germline ends came to 8 bases. Germline-derived CDR1 and CDR2 are MRHNA and SNTAGT. What was amplified from RNA transcripts were TCR beta CDR3 regions. The HTBI primer set served for first-round RT-PCR of the TCR CDR3. TCRdb reprocessed the multiplex PCR reads with MiXCR, giving one entry per CDR3 protein. The data hold more than 250,000 distinct CDR3 sequences, with about 16% observed a single time. Newly diagnosed patients aged 18 to 65 had hyperthyroidism of under 2 months' duration. Uncontrolled infection, other autoimmune disease, pregnancy or lactation barred patients from enrollment. Blood was drawn at first hyperthyroidism diagnosis, before any ophthalmopathy symptoms.

Study results and caveats: Blood also contained most expanded thyroid clonotypes above 0.001.

The receptor's source is a woman aged 50 to 60 with Graves' hyperthyroidism that later progressed to Graves' ophthalmopathy. The specimen was blood. The chain recombines TRBV6-4 with TRBJ2-7; D not certain. DNA of the CDR3: TGTGCCAGCAGTGACGCGGTGGGCGAGCAGTACTTC. This sequence encodes CASSDAVGEQYF.